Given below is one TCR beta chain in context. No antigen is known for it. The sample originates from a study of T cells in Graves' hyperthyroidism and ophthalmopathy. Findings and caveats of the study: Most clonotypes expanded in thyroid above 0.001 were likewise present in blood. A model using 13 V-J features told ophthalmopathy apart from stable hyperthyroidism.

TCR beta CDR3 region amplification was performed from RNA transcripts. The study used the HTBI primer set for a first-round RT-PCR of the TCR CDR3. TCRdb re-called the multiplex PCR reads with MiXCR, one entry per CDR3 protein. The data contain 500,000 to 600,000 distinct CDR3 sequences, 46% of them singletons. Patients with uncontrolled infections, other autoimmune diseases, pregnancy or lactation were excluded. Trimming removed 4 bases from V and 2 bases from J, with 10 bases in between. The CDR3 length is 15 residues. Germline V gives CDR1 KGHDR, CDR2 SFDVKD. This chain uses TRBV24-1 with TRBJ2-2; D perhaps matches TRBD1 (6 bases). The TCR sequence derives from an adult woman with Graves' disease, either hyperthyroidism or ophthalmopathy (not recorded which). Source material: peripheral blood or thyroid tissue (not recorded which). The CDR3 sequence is CATSEGAKNTGELFF. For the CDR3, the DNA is TGTGCCACCAGTGAGGGGGCCAAAAACACCGGGGAGCTGTTTTTT.